This T cell receptor (beta chain) was recorded in a study of blood T cells in healthy people across ages. General study findings and limits: Changes in expanded clonotypes were possibly confounded, as the CMV status of donors was unknown. Among long-lived donors, naive CD4+ cells were more numerous and diversity higher than in aged donors.

Germline V gene lookup returns CDR1 DFQATT and CDR2 SNEGSKA (reference sequence). The CDR3 loop spans 14 amino acids. V lost 6 bases and J lost 6; bases outside the gene matches: 11. Remarks on this clonotype: Its antigen is undetermined.

Together with a sample-barcoded 5' primer, a J-beta primer mix was included in a second PCR lasting roughly 7 to 11 cycles. Each CDR3 protein gets one entry after TCRdb re-called the 5' RACE reads with MiXCR. This repertoire shows some 920,000 distinct CDR3 sequences, just over 50% found once; its top ten account for 20% to 25%. The chain uses TRBV20-1 and TRBJ2-1, with 7 bases identical to TRBD1. This TCR was sampled from a woman between 55 and 75 years old in good health. The sample consisted of blood. CDR3 in amino acids: CSAIRQGSGNEQFF. Written as DNA, the CDR3 is TGCAGTGCCATACGACAGGGTTCGGGCAATGAGCAGTTCTTC.